This T cell receptor beta chain was recovered during a study of shared clonotypes between healthy human individuals. Broader study findings: How much donors shared clonotypes was expected to be affected by sequencing depth.

V gave up 3 bases and J gave up 6 bases, with 15 bases separating them. Germline V lookup: CDR1 SQVTM, CDR2 ANQGSEA. This CDR3 has 13 amino acids. All of the donors resided in Nashville, Tennessee, and each was a Caucasian adult. Remarks on this clone: No antigen is known for it.

Repertoires were generated with immunoSEQ multiplex PCR, while TCRdb's copy carries only in-frame clones and drops some. The repertoire holds over 2 million clones, with around 92% as singletons. This sequence was found in a man aged 18 to 35 in good health. Some clones in this sample may be carry-over from other donors' samples. This chain joins TRBV29-1 and TRBJ2-7; D possibly corresponds to TRBD1 (5 bases). The material sequenced was naive CD4+ T cells from PBMCs. Described subset: CD45RA+ positively selected. The CDR3 coding sequence is TGCAGCGTTGAGGGGCAGGGTCTCAGCGAGCAGTACTTC. Amino acids: CSVEGQGLSEQYF.